Reported below is one TCR beta chain. It lacks a known antigen. No base qualities exist here, and no much larger clone lies one base off it. V is cut back by 10 bases and J by 8 bases, with 15 bases in the junction unmatched. Measured from the cysteine to the phenylalanine, the CDR3 is 14 residues long. Only CDR3 DNA remains: 42 bases, in frame from the first base. CDR1 and CDR2, per the germline V gene (reference sequence), are SEHNR and FQNEAQ. This entry belongs to a study of blood T cell repertoires in COVID-19 (dated by TCRdb to the early 2020s). Regarding the study in general: Samples covering the acute and convalescent phases of COVID-19 were provided by collaborators in the United States, Italy and Spain. HLA class I and class II types, where available, came from metadata supplied by the sample provider rather than from assay-based typing. The repertoires were released in a freely available public database intended as a resource for research on the immune response to SARS-CoV-2. The prospective study material was composed of cDNA or gDNA derived from T cells, B-cell-depleted T cells, or PBMCs. The sample metadata nearly always contained a de-identified subject ID, COVID-19 status, age in years and sex. The samples were drawn from two sources: the first 160 participants of the ongoing ImmuneRACE study, and fewer than 1,500 subjects contributed by 6 global collaborators. The dataset comprised deeply sampled blood TCRbeta repertoires from subjects exposed to, actively infected with, or recovered from COVID-19.

Whole blood was collected in K2EDTA tubes by collaborating institutions according to the institutions' own protocols. For TCRbeta analysis, collaborators shipped samples as frozen whole blood, isolated PBMCs, or DNA extracted from either of those sample types. The immunoSEQ Assay, a bias-controlled multiplex PCR, was used to amplify TCRbeta CDR3 regions from genomic DNA. The paper's processing steps were these. The number of nucleated cells in each sample was estimated from the amplification of reference gene primers within the assay. To quantify the absolute abundance of each unique TCRbeta CDR3 rearrangement, sequence reads were collapsed and filtered. For each sample, productive Simpson clonality was calculated by taking the square root of Simpson's diversity index across productive rearrangements. Here the immuneACCESS table is served through TCRdb, limited to in-frame sequences with V and J called. Missing clones are a known gap in these copies; in checked studies unresolved V genes cover under half, and the rest lacks a known reason. D and trimming come from the DNA, and the V and J calls and clone size come from that table. The sample yields 150,000 to 200,000 clones; around nine tenths were counted once. Around 3.5% of the sample lies in the top ten.

Points the paper makes about the study in general: How much clinical and demographic metadata was included differed by source and by participant, and the metadata was provided uncurated.

Sequencing was done on a sample of peripheral blood. The receptor comes from a man between 18 and 29 years old with active or convalescent COVID-19. The chain is assembled from TRBV7-9 and TRBJ1-2; TRBD1 aligns with 8 central bases. The nucleotides are TGTGCCAACAACTACCCTAAGACAGGGGACGGCTACACCTTC. The encoded protein is CANNYPKTGDGYTF.